Listed below are T cell receptor beta chains from one sample, sequenced in a study of blood T cell repertoires in COVID-19. Assay: immunoSEQ multiplex PCR; the TCRdb copy retains only in-frame clones and omits some. Counted here are fewer than 250,000 clones, roughly nine tenths occurring once; the ten biggest clones make up about 1.1%. The specimen sequenced was peripheral blood. Receptors were obtained from a young man with acute or convalescent COVID-19. Each CDR3 is given with its conserved first and last residue. A D gene is named only where the DNA matches it firmly. Size tells how often a clone was seen (once, few, many) or the class of an expanded clone, and some rows leave it out.

V gene: TRBV6-1; clone size: .; J gene: TRBJ1-3; CDR3 length: 14; D gene: .; CDR3 protein: CASSEPISGNTIYF; CDR3 DNA: TGTGCCAGCAGTGAACCAATCTCTGGAAACACCATATATTTT
V gene: TRBV19; clone size: .; J gene: TRBJ2-7; CDR3 length: 13; D gene: .; CDR3 protein: CASSMRLAIEQYF; CDR3 DNA: TGTGCCAGTAGTATGCGGCTAGCGATCGAGCAGTACTTC
V gene: TRBV2; clone size: .; J gene: TRBJ1-1; CDR3 length: 14; D gene: .; CDR3 protein: CASRAGHWNTEAFF; CDR3 DNA: TGTGCCAGCAGAGCAGGACACTGGAACACTGAAGCTTTCTTT
V gene: TRBV7-9; clone size: .; J gene: TRBJ1-4; CDR3 length: 15; D gene: .; CDR3 protein: CASSLVGQDYEKLFF; CDR3 DNA: TGTGCCAGCAGCTTAGTGGGGCAGGATTATGAAAAACTGTTTTTT
V gene: TRBV6-1; clone size: .; J gene: TRBJ2-3; CDR3 length: 17; D gene: TRBD2; CDR3 protein: CASSALRLAGTTDTQYF; CDR3 DNA: TGTGCCAGCAGTGCCTTAAGACTAGCGGGCACCACAGATACGCAGTATTTT
V gene: TRBV6-6; clone size: few; J gene: TRBJ1-1; CDR3 length: 16; D gene: .; CDR3 protein: CASSYPSESLNTEAFF; CDR3 DNA: TGTGCCAGCAGTTACCCGTCGGAGAGTTTGAACACTGAAGCTTTCTTT
V gene: TRBV6-2/TRBV6-3; clone size: .; J gene: TRBJ2-1; CDR3 length: 14; D gene: .; CDR3 protein: CATSTGRPGNEQFF; CDR3 DNA: TGTGCCACCAGCACGGGGAGACCTGGGAATGAGCAGTTCTTC
V gene: TRBV25-1; clone size: once; J gene: TRBJ2-1; CDR3 length: 13; D gene: .; CDR3 protein: CASSGTSFNEQFF; CDR3 DNA: TGTGCCAGCAGTGGTACTAGCTTCAATGAGCAGTTCTTC
V gene: TRBV3-1/TRBV3-2; clone size: .; J gene: TRBJ2-1; CDR3 length: 14; D gene: .; CDR3 protein: CASSPLVAGYEQFF; CDR3 DNA: TGTGCCAGCAGCCCACTAGTGGCAGGCTATGAGCAGTTCTTC
V gene: TRBV28; clone size: .; J gene: TRBJ2-7; CDR3 length: 14; D gene: .; CDR3 protein: CATLWGGDIDEQYF; CDR3 DNA: TGTGCCACTCTTTGGGGGGGCGACATCGACGAGCAGTACTTC
V gene: TRBV5-4; clone size: .; J gene: TRBJ2-1; CDR3 length: 20; D gene: TRBD1; CDR3 protein: CASSLDGTAKTGPFYNEQFF; CDR3 DNA: TGTGCCAGCAGCTTGGATGGGACAGCTAAGACGGGACCGTTCTACAATGAGCAGTTCTTC
V gene: TRBV5-5; clone size: .; J gene: TRBJ2-1; CDR3 length: 15; D gene: TRBD1; CDR3 protein: CASSAGTGVIDEQFF; CDR3 DNA: TGTGCCAGCAGCGCCGGGACAGGGGTAATCGATGAGCAGTTCTTC
V gene: TRBV9; clone size: .; J gene: TRBJ1-2; CDR3 length: 13; D gene: .; CDR3 protein: CASSAGRNYGYTF; CDR3 DNA: TGTGCCAGCAGTGCGGGACGGAACTATGGCTACACCTTC
V gene: TRBV12-3/TRBV12-4; clone size: .; J gene: TRBJ2-7; CDR3 length: 12; D gene: .; CDR3 protein: CASSNRAYEQYF; CDR3 DNA: TGTGCCAGCAGTAACCGGGCCTACGAGCAGTACTTC
V gene: TRBV11-2; clone size: .; J gene: TRBJ1-3; CDR3 length: 17; D gene: TRBD1; CDR3 protein: CASSLLGQGGIGHTIYF; CDR3 DNA: TGTGCCAGCAGCTTACTTGGACAGGGGGGCATAGGACACACCATATATTTT
V gene: TRBV28; clone size: .; J gene: TRBJ2-7; CDR3 length: 14; D gene: .; CDR3 protein: CASNGKTPPYEQYF; CDR3 DNA: TGTGCCAGCAACGGGAAAACTCCCCCCTACGAGCAGTACTTC
V gene: TRBV14; clone size: .; J gene: TRBJ2-1; CDR3 length: 16; D gene: TRBD2; CDR3 protein: CASSRGLAGSSPEQFF; CDR3 DNA: TGTGCCAGCAGCCGGGGACTAGCGGGGTCTAGCCCTGAGCAGTTCTTC
V gene: TRBV3-1/TRBV3-2; clone size: .; J gene: TRBJ2-1; CDR3 length: 15; D gene: TRBD2; CDR3 protein: CASSQELAGYNEQFF; CDR3 DNA: TGTGCCAGCAGCCAAGAACTAGCGGGGTACAATGAGCAGTTCTTC
V gene: TRBV27; clone size: .; J gene: TRBJ2-2; CDR3 length: 14; D gene: .; CDR3 protein: CASSRSANTGELFF; CDR3 DNA: TGTGCCAGCAGTCGTTCAGCGAACACCGGGGAGCTGTTTTTT
V gene: TRBV27; clone size: .; J gene: TRBJ2-7; CDR3 length: 15; D gene: .; CDR3 protein: CASSLRLDTVYEQYF; CDR3 DNA: TGTGCCAGCAGTTTGCGACTGGACACGGTCTACGAGCAGTACTTC
V gene: TRBV7-8; clone size: .; J gene: TRBJ2-7; CDR3 length: 14; D gene: .; CDR3 protein: CASRAAELGDEQYF; CDR3 DNA: TGTGCCAGCCGAGCGGCTGAACTTGGGGACGAGCAGTACTTC
V gene: TRBV28; clone size: .; J gene: TRBJ2-1; CDR3 length: 12; D gene: .; CDR3 protein: CASSLQGYEQFF; CDR3 DNA: TGTGCCAGCAGTCTTCAGGGGTATGAGCAGTTCTTC
V gene: TRBV6-5; clone size: .; J gene: TRBJ2-1; CDR3 length: 13; D gene: TRBD1; CDR3 protein: CAARGRGNNEQFF; CDR3 DNA: TGTGCCGCCCGGGGCAGGGGGAACAATGAGCAGTTCTTC
V gene: TRBV7-2; clone size: .; J gene: TRBJ2-1; CDR3 length: 14; D gene: .; CDR3 protein: CASSLNSLYNEQFF; CDR3 DNA: TGTGCCAGCAGCTTAAACAGCCTTTACAATGAGCAGTTCTTC
V gene: TRBV5-1; clone size: .; J gene: TRBJ1-2; CDR3 length: 17; D gene: TRBD1; CDR3 protein: CASSIGTGGAANYGYTF; CDR3 DNA: TGCGCCAGCAGCATCGGGACAGGGGGCGCAGCTAACTATGGCTACACCTTC
V gene: TRBV15; clone size: .; J gene: TRBJ2-2; CDR3 length: 16; D gene: .; CDR3 protein: CATSRAMIANTGELFF; CDR3 DNA: TGTGCCACCAGCAGAGCTATGATAGCGAACACCGGGGAGCTGTTTTTT
V gene: TRBV4-1; clone size: few; J gene: TRBJ2-7; CDR3 length: 14; D gene: .; CDR3 protein: CASSQDRGINEQYF; CDR3 DNA: TGCGCCAGCAGCCAAGATCGGGGTATCAACGAGCAGTACTTC
V gene: TRBV6-1; clone size: .; J gene: TRBJ2-7; CDR3 length: 12; D gene: .; CDR3 protein: CASSGTVYEQYF; CDR3 DNA: TGTGCCAGCAGTGGTACAGTTTACGAGCAGTACTTC
V gene: TRBV28; clone size: .; J gene: TRBJ2-3; CDR3 length: 17; D gene: TRBD1; CDR3 protein: CASRPTLGTGGRDTQYF; CDR3 DNA: TGTGCCAGCAGACCTACCTTAGGGACAGGGGGCAGGGATACGCAGTATTTT
V gene: TRBV2; clone size: .; J gene: TRBJ1-2; CDR3 length: 16; D gene: .; CDR3 protein: CASSEKRRTANYGYTF; CDR3 DNA: TGTGCCAGCAGTGAAAAGAGGAGGACCGCTAACTATGGCTACACCTTC
V gene: TRBV28; clone size: .; J gene: TRBJ2-1; CDR3 length: 14; D gene: .; CDR3 protein: CASGLDFSYNEQFF; CDR3 DNA: TGTGCCAGCGGATTGGACTTCTCCTACAATGAGCAGTTCTTC
V gene: TRBV30; clone size: once; J gene: TRBJ2-5; CDR3 length: 15; D gene: TRBD2; CDR3 protein: CAWSAPTSGVETQYF; CDR3 DNA: TGTGCCTGGAGTGCCCCGACTAGCGGTGTAGAGACCCAGTACTTC
V gene: TRBV4-1; clone size: .; J gene: TRBJ2-1; CDR3 length: 19; D gene: TRBD2; CDR3 protein: CASSHPGITSEYYSNEQFF; CDR3 DNA: TGCGCCAGCAGCCACCCGGGGATCACTAGCGAGTATTATTCCAATGAGCAGTTCTTC
V gene: TRBV28; clone size: once; J gene: TRBJ2-7; CDR3 length: 15; D gene: .; CDR3 protein: CASRIQDGSTYEQYF; CDR3 DNA: TGTGCCAGCAGGATTCAAGACGGGAGTACCTACGAGCAGTACTTC
V gene: TRBV7-9; clone size: .; J gene: TRBJ1-1; CDR3 length: 14; D gene: .; CDR3 protein: CASSLSIVNTEAFF; CDR3 DNA: TGTGCCAGCAGCTTATCCATTGTGAACACTGAAGCTTTCTTT
V gene: TRBV6-6; clone size: .; J gene: TRBJ1-1; CDR3 length: 16; D gene: TRBD1; CDR3 protein: CASSTGRQGGNTEAFF; CDR3 DNA: TGTGCCAGCAGCACCGGTCGACAGGGGGGAAACACTGAAGCTTTCTTT
V gene: TRBV11-1; clone size: .; J gene: TRBJ2-1; CDR3 length: 13; D gene: .; CDR3 protein: CASSLGGSYEQFF; CDR3 DNA: TGTGCCAGCAGCTTAGGCGGGTCCTATGAGCAGTTCTTC
V gene: TRBV7-3; clone size: .; J gene: TRBJ2-5; CDR3 length: 16; D gene: TRBD2; CDR3 protein: CASSSELAGIQETQYF; CDR3 DNA: TGTGCCAGCAGCTCCGAACTAGCGGGGATCCAAGAGACCCAGTACTTC
V gene: TRBV5-1; clone size: .; J gene: TRBJ1-6; CDR3 length: 14; D gene: TRBD1; CDR3 protein: CASSIGTGNSPLHF; CDR3 DNA: TGCGCCAGCAGCATCGGGACAGGGAATTCACCCCTCCACTTT
V gene: TRBV6-5; clone size: .; J gene: TRBJ2-7; CDR3 length: 14; D gene: TRBD1; CDR3 protein: CASSRRDSGYEQYF; CDR3 DNA: TGTGCCAGCAGTCGCCGGGACAGCGGCTACGAGCAGTACTTC
V gene: TRBV27; clone size: once; J gene: TRBJ1-1; CDR3 length: 12; D gene: .; CDR3 protein: CASSSGSAEAFF; CDR3 DNA: TGTGCCAGCAGTTCGGGTAGCGCTGAAGCTTTCTTT
V gene: TRBV6-5; clone size: few; J gene: TRBJ1-4; CDR3 length: 13; D gene: .; CDR3 protein: CASQNRDGEKLFF; CDR3 DNA: TGTGCCAGCCAAAACAGGGATGGCGAAAAACTGTTTTTT
V gene: TRBV4-2; clone size: .; J gene: TRBJ1-1; CDR3 length: 14; D gene: .; CDR3 protein: CASSQDRQDTEAFF; CDR3 DNA: TGTGCCAGCAGCCAAGATAGGCAGGACACTGAAGCTTTCTTT
V gene: TRBV6-5; clone size: .; J gene: TRBJ1-2; CDR3 length: 15; D gene: .; CDR3 protein: CASKTDRRGFYGYTF; CDR3 DNA: TGTGCCAGCAAGACGGACAGACGAGGTTTCTATGGCTACACCTTC
V gene: TRBV18; clone size: .; J gene: TRBJ1-2; CDR3 length: 12; D gene: .; CDR3 protein: CASSQGLKGYTF; CDR3 DNA: TGTGCCAGCTCTCAGGGGTTGAAGGGCTACACCTTC
V gene: TRBV5-1; clone size: .; J gene: TRBJ2-2; CDR3 length: 15; D gene: .; CDR3 protein: CASSPAEDNTGELFF; CDR3 DNA: TGCGCCAGCAGCCCCGCCGAGGATAACACCGGGGAGCTGTTTTTT
V gene: TRBV15; clone size: .; J gene: TRBJ1-5; CDR3 length: 16; D gene: .; CDR3 protein: CATSKRKGIGNQPQHF; CDR3 DNA: TGTGCCACCAGCAAGCGTAAGGGGATCGGCAATCAGCCCCAGCATTTT
V gene: TRBV3-1/TRBV3-2; clone size: .; J gene: TRBJ2-1; CDR3 length: 15; D gene: .; CDR3 protein: CASSPAGGRYNEQFF; CDR3 DNA: TGTGCCAGCAGCCCCGCTGGGGGGAGGTACAATGAGCAGTTCTTC
V gene: TRBV5-1; clone size: .; J gene: TRBJ2-1; CDR3 length: 14; D gene: .; CDR3 protein: CASSSPQLGNEQFF; CDR3 DNA: TGCGCCAGCAGCTCCCCCCAACTAGGAAATGAGCAGTTCTTC
V gene: TRBV2; clone size: few; J gene: TRBJ2-5; CDR3 length: 11; D gene: .; CDR3 protein: CASRARETQYF; CDR3 DNA: TGTGCCAGCAGAGCCCGAGAGACCCAGTACTTC
V gene: TRBV5-1; clone size: .; J gene: TRBJ1-1; CDR3 length: 14; D gene: .; CDR3 protein: CASSLSGKETEAFF; CDR3 DNA: TGCGCCAGCAGCTTATCAGGGAAGGAAACTGAAGCTTTCTTT
V gene: TRBV11-2; clone size: .; J gene: TRBJ1-3; CDR3 length: 15; D gene: .; CDR3 protein: CASSQRQGYENTIYF; CDR3 DNA: TGTGCCAGCAGCCAGAGGCAGGGATACGAAAACACCATATATTTT
V gene: TRBV2; clone size: once; J gene: TRBJ2-7; CDR3 length: 13; D gene: .; CDR3 protein: CASSVQGLYEQYF; CDR3 DNA: TGTGCCAGCAGTGTACAGGGTCTCTACGAGCAGTACTTC
V gene: TRBV7-8; clone size: .; J gene: TRBJ2-7; CDR3 length: 14; D gene: .; CDR3 protein: CASSLANLGVEQYF; CDR3 DNA: TGTGCCAGCAGCTTAGCGAATTTAGGGGTCGAGCAGTACTTC
V gene: TRBV27; clone size: .; J gene: TRBJ1-2; CDR3 length: 16; D gene: TRBD1; CDR3 protein: CASSPWGTGSNYGYTF; CDR3 DNA: TGTGCCAGCAGCCCCTGGGGGACAGGGTCTAACTATGGCTACACCTTC